This is a list of T cell receptor beta chains from one sample in a study of T cell repertoires in cytomegalovirus infection. TCRdb ran MiXCR on the reads and lists one entry per CDR3 protein. This sample has 55,000 to 70,000 distinct CDR3 sequences, with under 25% found just once. The antigens for these receptors are not known. Material for sequencing was PBMCs, sequenced either directly or after in vitro stimulation (not recorded which). The receptors were sampled from a human donor in good health (CMV status not recorded). Some clones in this sample may be carry-over from other donors' samples. CDR3s include the opening cysteine and the closing phenylalanine or tryptophan. Fields, in order: D gene, J gene, V gene, CDR3 protein. D genes are given only for firm matches.

d_gene: NA; j_gene: TRBJ1-2; v_gene: TRBV4-1; CDR3aa: CASSHTQGDTGYTF
d_gene: TRBD2; j_gene: TRBJ2-7; v_gene: TRBV9; CDR3aa: CASSRGLAGGRYEQYF
d_gene: TRBD2; j_gene: TRBJ2-3; v_gene: TRBV7-2; CDR3aa: CASSKGLGPDTQYF
d_gene: NA; j_gene: TRBJ1-1; v_gene: TRBV19; CDR3aa: CASSTTGQNTEAFF
d_gene: NA; j_gene: TRBJ2-5; v_gene: TRBV20-1; CDR3aa: CSARVGLAIDQETQYF
d_gene: NA; j_gene: TRBJ1-1; v_gene: TRBV19; CDR3aa: CASLGQMNTEAFF
d_gene: NA; j_gene: TRBJ1-2; v_gene: TRBV12-3/TRBV12-4; CDR3aa: CASSFARDGYTF
d_gene: TRBD1; j_gene: TRBJ1-4; v_gene: TRBV7-6; CDR3aa: CASSLADREVEKLFF
d_gene: NA; j_gene: TRBJ2-6; v_gene: TRBV20-1; CDR3aa: CSATRASGANVLTF
d_gene: NA; j_gene: TRBJ2-7; v_gene: TRBV12-3/TRBV12-4; CDR3aa: CASSLPTEHYEQYF
d_gene: TRBD2; j_gene: TRBJ2-1; v_gene: TRBV4-3; CDR3aa: CASSQDRDYNNEQFF
d_gene: NA; j_gene: TRBJ2-4; v_gene: TRBV7-9; CDR3aa: CASSFPGAGWTKNIQYF
d_gene: TRBD2; j_gene: TRBJ2-1; v_gene: TRBV11-1; CDR3aa: CASSSFFAGEDEQFF
d_gene: NA; j_gene: TRBJ1-5; v_gene: TRBV19; CDR3aa: CASSTRMTDQPQHF
d_gene: TRBD1; j_gene: TRBJ2-6; v_gene: TRBV20-1; CDR3aa: CSAHRGTGANVLTF
d_gene: TRBD2; j_gene: TRBJ2-1; v_gene: TRBV15; CDR3aa: CATSRLSLADYNEQFF
d_gene: TRBD1; j_gene: TRBJ1-2; v_gene: TRBV19; CDR3aa: CASRDPGQGYGYTF
d_gene: NA; j_gene: TRBJ2-1; v_gene: TRBV7-2; CDR3aa: CASSLASRDEQFF
d_gene: TRBD1; j_gene: TRBJ2-1; v_gene: TRBV4-1; CDR3aa: CASSQGTGGLLTLGEQFF
d_gene: NA; j_gene: TRBJ1-1; v_gene: TRBV2; CDR3aa: CASSESPAPEAFF
d_gene: TRBD1; j_gene: TRBJ1-1; v_gene: TRBV6-1; CDR3aa: CASSHRGMNTEAFF
d_gene: TRBD2; j_gene: TRBJ2-1; v_gene: TRBV9; CDR3aa: CASSVGTSYEQFF
d_gene: TRBD2; j_gene: TRBJ2-4; v_gene: TRBV12-3/TRBV12-4; CDR3aa: CASSPRLAQLAKNIQYF
d_gene: NA; j_gene: TRBJ1-2; v_gene: TRBV28; CDR3aa: CASRDRGFDYGYTF
d_gene: NA; j_gene: TRBJ2-6; v_gene: TRBV2; CDR3aa: CASSEAGAGANVLTF
d_gene: NA; j_gene: TRBJ2-1; v_gene: TRBV20-1; CDR3aa: CSAQPQRGSSYNEQFF
d_gene: TRBD1; j_gene: TRBJ1-3; v_gene: TRBV2; CDR3aa: CASSSDRTSGNTIYF
d_gene: TRBD2; j_gene: TRBJ2-1; v_gene: TRBV11-3; CDR3aa: CASSYDGTRDEQFF
d_gene: NA; j_gene: TRBJ2-5; v_gene: TRBV7-2; CDR3aa: CASSLDFGGRTQYF
d_gene: NA; j_gene: TRBJ2-1; v_gene: TRBV7-2; CDR3aa: CASSPIKDLYNEQFF
d_gene: NA; j_gene: TRBJ1-1; v_gene: TRBV12-3/TRBV12-4; CDR3aa: CASSSEGARDTEAFF
d_gene: NA; j_gene: TRBJ2-4; v_gene: TRBV5-5; CDR3aa: CASSDGGFQYF
d_gene: NA; j_gene: TRBJ1-1; v_gene: TRBV7-2; CDR3aa: CASSSQKDTEAFF
d_gene: NA; j_gene: TRBJ2-2; v_gene: TRBV6-2/TRBV6-3; CDR3aa: CASSYAGADTGELFF
d_gene: TRBD2; j_gene: TRBJ2-5; v_gene: TRBV6-2/TRBV6-3; CDR3aa: CASSATTAGETQYF
d_gene: TRBD1; j_gene: TRBJ1-3; v_gene: TRBV11-2; CDR3aa: CASSSLKTGLDTIYF
d_gene: TRBD2; j_gene: TRBJ2-1; v_gene: TRBV19; CDR3aa: CASTGGIAGGYNEQFF
d_gene: NA; j_gene: TRBJ2-7; v_gene: TRBV13; CDR3aa: CASSGRQGPDTTTYEQYF
d_gene: NA; j_gene: TRBJ2-2; v_gene: TRBV7-6; CDR3aa: CASSSGAGIPTGELFF
d_gene: TRBD1; j_gene: TRBJ2-5; v_gene: TRBV19; CDR3aa: CASSVGTVQETQYF
d_gene: NA; j_gene: TRBJ2-5; v_gene: TRBV7-8; CDR3aa: CASSSSHRRAPTAQYF
d_gene: NA; j_gene: TRBJ1-1; v_gene: TRBV7-8; CDR3aa: CASSLGAPGPTEAFF
d_gene: TRBD1; j_gene: TRBJ1-1; v_gene: TRBV7-9; CDR3aa: CASSNRDRGNTEAFF
d_gene: TRBD1; j_gene: TRBJ2-7; v_gene: TRBV7-9; CDR3aa: CASSWGTGIRRDKDSYEQYF